This TCR beta chain appears in the sequencing data of a study of metastatic and nonmetastatic thyroid tumors (dated by TCRdb to about 2020). General notes on the study: For patients with malignant and with benign thyroid disease, the researchers compared repertoires between peripheral blood samples and tumor or nodule tissue samples.

Counted from cysteine to phenylalanine, this CDR3 has 15 amino acids. Only the CDR3 DNA is retained, 45 bases long and in frame from the first base. CDR1 and CDR2, looked up from the germline V gene (reference sequence), are DFQATT and SNEGSKA. This clone was detected ten times or more. It has no known antigen specificity. At one of its ends the junction is not consistent with the germline gene, which may arise from a read error. Different DNA sequences within this sample yield the same CDR3. Library method: PCR. The reads were generated on an Illumina HiSeq 4000. High-throughput sequencing was used to profile the CDR3 region of the TCR beta-chain in every patient. The study's processing was this. The researchers built a classifier to tell apart papillary thyroid cancer patients with distant metastasis, based on CDR3 differences among clinicopathological groups. The Shannon index was used to measure repertoire diversity, and the Morisita-Horn index was used to measure how similar tumor and blood repertoires were. TCRdb cleaned the public reads at Q25 with fastp, built clones with MiXCR and kept in-frame beta chains. These V and J calls originate from TCRdb's pipeline instead of the authors' own analysis. In this sample the table shows around 37,000 clones, less than 25% of which occur a single time. The top ten clones comprise 15% to 19% of the sample.

No patient had received any treatment before thyroid surgery. The study retrospectively analysed patient clinical samples collected from the early 2010s to the late 2010s using T-cell receptor beta sequencing. Study-level results and caveats: TCR beta diversity was reported as significantly higher in malignant tumors than in benign nodules, in both blood and tumor samples.

This clonotype was sampled from a female donor with papillary thyroid cancer or a benign thyroid nodule (not recorded which). Some clones in this sample may be carry-over from other donors' samples. The sequencing input was blood. Recombination linked TRBV20-1 to TRBJ2-1; TRBD2 agrees with 9 junctional bases. CDR3 region: CSAETAGGSYNEQFF. At the DNA level, the sequence is TGCAGTGCAGAGACAGCGGGAGGCTCCTACAATGAACAGTTCTTC.